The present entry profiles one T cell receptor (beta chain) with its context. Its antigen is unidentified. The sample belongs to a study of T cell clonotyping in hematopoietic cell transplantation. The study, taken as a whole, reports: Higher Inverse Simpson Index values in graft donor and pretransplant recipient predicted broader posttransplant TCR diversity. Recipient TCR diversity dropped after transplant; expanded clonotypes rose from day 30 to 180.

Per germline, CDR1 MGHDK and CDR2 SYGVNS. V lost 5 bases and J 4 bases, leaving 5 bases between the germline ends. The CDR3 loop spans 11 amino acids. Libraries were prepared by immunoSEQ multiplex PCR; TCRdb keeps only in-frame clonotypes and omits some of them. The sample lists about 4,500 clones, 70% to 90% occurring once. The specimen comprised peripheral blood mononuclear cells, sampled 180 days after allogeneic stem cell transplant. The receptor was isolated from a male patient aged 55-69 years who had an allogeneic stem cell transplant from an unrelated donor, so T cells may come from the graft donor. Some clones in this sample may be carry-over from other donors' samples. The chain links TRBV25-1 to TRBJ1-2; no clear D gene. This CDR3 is CASSSLYGYTF. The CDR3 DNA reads TGTGCCAGCAGTAGCCTCTATGGCTACACCTTC.